The 25 T cell receptor beta chains below come from one sample, sequenced in a study of T cells in Graves' hyperthyroidism and ophthalmopathy. RNA transcripts served as the template for amplifying TCR beta CDR3 regions. First-round RT-PCR of the TCR CDR3 relied on the HTBI primer set. TCRdb re-analysed the multiplex PCR reads in MiXCR, keeping a single row per CDR3 protein. In the table there are around 300,000 distinct CDR3 sequences, roughly a fifth of which are singletons. Sequenced: blood. These TCRs come from a man aged 45-60 years with Graves' ophthalmopathy.

A single count supports this clonotype. The rearrangement uses TRBV5-4 and TRBJ1-1; a possible D gene is TRBD1 (5 bases). The CDR3 has 15 amino acids. Germline lookup yields CDR1 SGHNT and CDR2 YYREEE (reference sequence). V lost 9 bases and J lost 3, with 21 bases in between. DNA of the CDR3: TGTGCCACCATCCCCGGTGGGGGTCGGGACACTGAAGCTTTCTTT. Its translation: CATIPGGGRDTEAFF.

This clonotype has only a few counts. The chain has TRBV5-1 and TRBJ2-3; TRBD2 matches at 8 bases. V shed 4 bases, J shed 0 bases, and the junction held 10 bases outside the gene matches. The CDR3 sequence is 17 residues long. Germline V gene data show CDR1 as SGHRS and CDR2 as YFSETQ. Here the CDR3 DNA reads TGCGCCAGCAGCCCCTCGGGAGGGGCGATTAGCACAGATACGCAGTATTTT. Amino acids: CASSPSGGAISTDTQYF.

This clonotype was counted at least ten times. The chain recombines TRBV20-1 with TRBJ2-7, with 7 bases that match TRBD2. Germline V gene data show CDR1 as DFQATT and CDR2 as SNEGSKA (reference sequence). The ends lost 3 bases at V and 0 bases at J; junction bases unmatched: 2. CDR3 size: 13 residues. Written as DNA, the CDR3 is TGCAGTGCTAGGCGGGAGAACTCCTACGAGCAGTACTTC. Encoded protein: CSARRENSYEQYF.

This clonotype has more than one count but fewer than ten. CDR3 nucleotides: TGTGCCACCAGCAGAGAGAGGGGGCAGGGTTCGTTCTTT. Amino acid sequence: CATSRERGQGSFF. The V gene is TRBV15, the J gene TRBJ1-1; 7 positions match TRBD1. CDR1 is LNHNV, CDR2 YYDKDF, per germline (reference sequence). This CDR3 is 13 amino acids long. Unmatched junction bases numbered 9, after V lost 0 bases and J lost 14 bases.

This clonotype turned up a few times. The chain is built from TRBV15 and TRBJ2-1; D is unclear. Germline CDR1 is LNHNV and CDR2 is YYDKDF (reference sequence). The CDR3 runs to 14 residues. Trimming removed 1 base at V and 8 bases at J, with 12 bases between. The CDR3 DNA reads TGTGCCACCAGCAGAGTTTCCCCGAGCGATGAGCAGTTCTTC. Amino acids: CATSRVSPSDEQFF. Drawing the rest from reference TRBV15 and TRBJ2-1, the complete variable domain is DAMVIQNPRYQVTQFGKPVTLSCSQTLNHNVMYWYQQKSSQAPKLLFHYYDKDFNNEADTPDNFQSRRPNTSFCFLDIRSPGLGDTAMYLCATSRVSPSDEQFFGPGTRLTVL.

In this sample, this clonotype turned up many times. The V call is TRBV5-5, the J call TRBJ2-2; 10 bases match TRBD2. The germline V gene encodes CDR1 SGHKS and CDR2 YYEKEE (reference sequence). This CDR3 contains 16 residues. V was clipped by 0 bases and J by 7 bases; unmatched bases: 6. Written as DNA, the CDR3 is TGTGCCAGCAGCTTGGTGAGCGGGAGGGCCTACGGGGAGCTGTTTTTT. It yields the protein CASSLVSGRAYGELFF.

The V call is TRBV5-4, the J call TRBJ2-5, with 11 bases that match TRBD2. Losses at the gene ends were 4 bases for V and 6 bases for J; bases not matched to a gene: 8. In germline, CDR1 is SGHNT, CDR2 YYREEE (reference sequence). This CDR3 is built from 15 residues. The CDR3 loop is CASSAVAGGPQTQYF. In DNA form, the CDR3 reads TGTGCCAGCAGCGCAGTAGCGGGAGGGCCACAGACCCAGTACTTC.

Ten or more counts support this clonotype. The chain links TRBV7-3 to TRBJ2-3; tentatively, D is TRBD1 or TRBD2 (7 bases each). Germline CDR1 and CDR2: SGHTA and FQGTGA. Trimming shortened V by 6 bases and J by 4 bases, and 20 bases separated the two germline ends. CDR3 length: 16 amino acids. The CDR3 DNA reads TGTGCCAGCAGTTTACGCCAGGGGGGGGACGCAGATACGCAGTATTTT. Amino acids: CASSLRQGGDADTQYF.

This clonotype was counted only a few times. The chain carries TRBV15 and TRBJ2-1, with D perhaps matching TRBD2 (8 bases). Germline assignment: CDR1 LNHNV and CDR2 YYDKDF (reference sequence). The V and J ends lost 1 base and 5 bases respectively, with 24 bases between them. CDR3 length equals 19 residues. The CDR3 sequence is CATSRGQGRGGRTHNEQFF. CDR3 in DNA: TGTGCCACCAGCAGAGGACAGGGACGTGGCGGGAGGACCCACAATGAGCAGTTCTTC.

The table lists this clonotype with many counts. This chain joins TRBV13 and TRBJ2-1; D gene ambiguous. The germline V gene encodes CDR1 PRHDT and CDR2 FYEKMQ (reference sequence). Between the trimmed V and J ends, which lost 3 bases and 6 bases, there was a span of 6 bases. This CDR3 region has 12 residues. The CDR3 loop reads CASSFQVNEQFF. CDR3 sequence (DNA): TGTGCCAGCAGCTTCCAAGTCAATGAGCAGTTCTTC. The whole variable domain, remainder taken from reference TRBV13 and TRBJ2-1, is AAGVIQSPRHLIKEKRETATLKCYPIPRHDTVYWYQQGPGQDPQFLISFYEKMQSDKGSIPDRFSAQQFSDYHSELNMSSLELGDSALYFCASSFQVNEQFFGPGTRLTVL.

The chain employs TRBV5-1 and TRBJ2-3; 10 bases line up with TRBD2. The CDR3 length is 18 residues. The trim removed 2 bases at V and 3 bases at J, leaving 12 bases unmatched. CDR1 and CDR2 from the germline V gene are SGHRS and YFSETQ. CDR3 in DNA: TGCGCCAGCAGCTTTGACCCCGGGCTAGCGGGAGTTACAGATACGCAGTATTTT. This encodes CASSFDPGLAGVTDTQYF.

This clonotype has more than one count but fewer than ten. V gene TRBV28 combines with J gene TRBJ1-1; possible D gene TRBD1, 5 bases. Between the trimmed V and J ends, which lost 8 bases and 3 bases, there was a span of 16 bases. The CDR3 spans 14 residues. Germline values: CDR1 MDHEN, CDR2 SYDVKM. The CDR3 sequence: CASQPWGEHTEAFF. The DNA of the CDR3 is TGTGCCAGCCAACCTTGGGGGGAGCACACTGAAGCTTTCTTT.

The V gene is TRBV28, the J gene TRBJ1-1; tentative D call: TRBD1 (6 bases). Germline CDR1 MDHEN, CDR2 SYDVKM. V was shortened by 9 bases and J by 1 base, with 15 bases between the two germline ends. CDR3 length: 14 residues. CDR3 DNA: TGTGCCAGTTGGGGGGCAGGGAGGAACACTGAAGCTTTCTTT. It encodes CASWGAGRNTEAFF.

V gene TRBV12-5 combines with J gene TRBJ2-5, with D uncertain. V was clipped by 4 bases and J by 4 bases, with 7 bases between them. The germline gives CDR1 LGHNT, CDR2 FRNRAP. This CDR3 comprises 12 residues. Written as DNA, the CDR3 is TGTGCTAGTGGTTCCCCCCCAGAGACCCAGTACTTC. Protein: CASGSPPETQYF.

The chain couples TRBV9 to TRBJ1-1; 7 positions agree with TRBD1. The V gene end was trimmed by 0 bases and the J gene end by 5 bases; junction bases not matched to a gene: 7. CDR3 length equals 15 residues. The V gene's germline CDR1 is SGDLS and CDR2 YYNGEE. The CDR3 nucleotides read TGTGCCAGCAGCGTAGGGGGAGGGGGCAGGACTGAAGCTTTCTTT. Protein product: CASSVGGGGRTEAFF. The whole variable domain, remainder taken from reference TRBV9 and TRBJ1-1, is DSGVTQTPKHLITATGQRVTLRCSPRSGDLSVYWYQQSLDQGLQFLIQYYNGEERAKGNILERFSAQQFPDLHSELNLSSLELGDSALYFCASSVGGGGRTEAFFGQGTRLTVV.

This clonotype has more than one count but fewer than ten. The genes are TRBV5-7 and TRBJ2-2, with 7 bases matching TRBD2. TRBV5-7 is placed among ORFs of uncertain function. V shed 0 bases, J shed 6 bases, and the junction held 5 bases outside the gene matches. This CDR3 contains 15 residues. The CDR3 loop reads CASSLGRESAGELFF. In DNA form, the CDR3 reads TGTGCCAGCAGCTTGGGGCGGGAGTCGGCCGGGGAGCTGTTTTTT.

The chain recombines TRBV10-3 with TRBJ2-7; D perhaps matches TRBD1 (6 bases). Trimming removed 9 bases from V and 5 bases from J, with 17 bases in between. Germline lookup yields CDR1 ENHRY and CDR2 SYGVKD. The CDR3 has 13 residues. CDR3 amino acids: CAMAPGVGNEQYF. The DNA for the CDR3 is TGTGCCATGGCGCCAGGGGTGGGGAACGAGCAGTACTTC.

The sample holds a few counts of this clonotype. The chain employs TRBV7-9 and TRBJ2-7; 11 bases agree with TRBD2. The CDR3 sequence is 21 residues long. Losses at the gene ends were 0 bases for V and 2 bases for J; bases not matched to a gene: 18. Per germline, CDR1 SEHNR and CDR2 FQNEAQ (reference sequence). The CDR3 DNA is TGTGCCAGCAGCTTAGCGCCCACCTATGAACTAGCGGGAGTAAGGACCTACGAGCAGTACTTC. Its translation is CASSLAPTYELAGVRTYEQYF.

This clonotype was seen a handful of times. The rearrangement uses TRBV19 and TRBJ2-1, with D possibly being TRBD2 (6 bases). The CDR3 consists of 15 residues. V lost 8 bases, J lost 9 bases, and 23 bases lay in between. Germline CDR1 LNHDA, CDR2 SQIVND (reference sequence). For the CDR3, the DNA is TGTGCCAGTTCAAACGAACCGACTAGATGGGTTGAGCAGTTCTTC. Amino acid sequence: CASSNEPTRWVEQFF.

This clonotype was seen many times. This sequence joins TRBV12-3 or TRBV12-4 and TRBJ2-1; D tentatively reads TRBD1 or TRBD2 (5 bases each). The CDR3 extends over 12 amino acids. V was clipped by 3 bases and J by 9 bases, with 9 bases between them. CDR3 in DNA: TGTGCCAGCAGTTTGGTGAGGGGTGAGCAGTTCTTC. Its translation: CASSLVRGEQFF.

Points on this clonotype: A read error may account for a junction end that differs from germline. CDR3 region: CASSLIGSTRGTQYF. The CDR3 nucleotides are TGTGCCAGCAGCTTGATCGGGAGTACCCGAGGGACCCAGTACTTC. This chain links TRBV5-1 with TRBJ2-5; the D gene is possibly TRBD2 (6 bases). From germline, CDR1 is SGHRS and CDR2 YFSETQ. The CDR3 is 15 residues long.

The chain has TRBV4-2 and TRBJ2-7; 8 bases are shared with TRBD2. Trimming removed 2 bases from V and 3 bases from J; junction bases left unmatched: 12. This CDR3 contains 17 residues. Germline values: CDR1 LGHNA, CDR2 YNFKEQ. CDR3 sequence: CASSQSSSGSPLYEQYF. Written as DNA, the CDR3 is TGTGCCAGCAGCCAAAGTTCCAGCGGGAGTCCCCTCTACGAGCAGTACTTC.

This clonotype was seen a handful of times. The chain recombines TRBV11-1 with TRBJ2-6; either TRBD1 or TRBD2 may fit D (6 bases each). Trimming cost V 5 bases and J 3 bases, with 20 bases left between them. The CDR3 consists of 18 residues. Germline loops: CDR1 SGHAT, CDR2 FQDESV (reference sequence). The CDR3: CASSPPPGAGRGANVLTF. CDR3 sequence (DNA): TGTGCCAGCAGCCCGCCACCGGGGGCGGGCCGTGGGGCCAACGTCCTGACTTTC. The complete variable domain, with remaining parts taken from reference TRBV11-1 and TRBJ2-6, reads EAEVAQSPRYKITEKSQAVAFWCDPISGHATLYWYRQILGQGPELLVQFQDESVVDDSQLPKDRFSAERLKGVDSTLKIQPAELGDSAMYLCASSPPPGAGRGANVLTFGAGSRLTVL.

This clonotype came up many times. V gene TRBV11-1 combines with J gene TRBJ2-3, with 11 bases matching TRBD1. The CDR3 consists of 14 residues. V was pared by 5 bases and J by 7 bases, with 5 bases of the junction left unmatched. CDR1 and CDR2 from the germline V gene are SGHAT and FQDESV (reference sequence). CDR3 residues: CASSVGQGAYTQYF. CDR3 in DNA: TGTGCCAGCAGCGTAGGACAGGGGGCGTATACGCAGTATTTT.

This clonotype was recorded many times. The rearrangement uses TRBV5-1 and TRBJ1-6, with unresolved D. Trimming took off 0 bases at V and 10 bases at J, with 14 bases between the two ends. Germline V lookup: CDR1 SGHRS, CDR2 YFSETQ. There are 15 residues in the CDR3. DNA of the CDR3: TGCGCCAGCAGCTTGGGGCTGACCCTGGAGTCACCCCTCCACTTT. This encodes CASSLGLTLESPLHF.